This T cell receptor (beta chain) derives from a study of human T cells and chemical hapten exposure. V was trimmed by 0 bases and J by 2 bases, leaving 5 bases between them. CDR3 length: 13 amino acids. Germline-derived CDR1 and CDR2 are MNHEY and SVGEGT. This clonotype was detected many times. Its target is unknown. Findings and caveats of the study: Those TCRs sitting above 1 in 1000 frequency stayed the same with DPC sensitization.

The library tagged individual cDNA molecules with unique molecular identifiers. In TCRdb, the 5' RACE reads were re-called with MiXCR into one record per CDR3 protein. The sample holds 130,000 or so distinct CDR3 sequences, 3.5% to 5% seen once. Total RNA was extracted from unfractionated whole blood. The receptor was isolated from a female donor in good health. V is TRBV6-2 or TRBV6-3 and J is TRBJ2-7; no definite D call. The CDR3 region has the DNA TGTGCCAGCAGTTACTCGACGACCTACGAGCAGTACTTC. It encodes CASSYSTTYEQYF.